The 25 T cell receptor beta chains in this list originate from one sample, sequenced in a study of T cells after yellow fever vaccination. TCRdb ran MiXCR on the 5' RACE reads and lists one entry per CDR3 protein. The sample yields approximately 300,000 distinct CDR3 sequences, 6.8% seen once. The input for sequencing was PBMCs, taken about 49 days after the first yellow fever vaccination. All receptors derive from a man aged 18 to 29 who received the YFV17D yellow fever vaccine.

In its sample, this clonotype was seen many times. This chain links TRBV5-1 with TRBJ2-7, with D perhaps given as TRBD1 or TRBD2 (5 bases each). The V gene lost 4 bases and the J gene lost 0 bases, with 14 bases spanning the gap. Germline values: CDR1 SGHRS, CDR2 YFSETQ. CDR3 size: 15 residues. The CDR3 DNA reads TGCGCCAGCAGCCCCTTAGGGGAGAGCTCCTACGAGCAGTACTTC. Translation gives CASSPLGESSYEQYF.

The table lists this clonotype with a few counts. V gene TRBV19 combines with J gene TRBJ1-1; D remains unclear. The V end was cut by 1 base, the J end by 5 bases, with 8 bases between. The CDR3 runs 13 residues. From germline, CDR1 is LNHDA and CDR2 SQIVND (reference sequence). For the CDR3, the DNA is TGTGCCAGTAGTATAGTTCCCGGGACTGAAGCTTTCTTT. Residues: CASSIVPGTEAFF.

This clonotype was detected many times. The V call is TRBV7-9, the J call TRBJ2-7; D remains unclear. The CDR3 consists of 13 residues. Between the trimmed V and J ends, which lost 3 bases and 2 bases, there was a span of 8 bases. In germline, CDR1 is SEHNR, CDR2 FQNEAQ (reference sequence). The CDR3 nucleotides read TGTGCCAGCAGCTTGACGGGCCCCTACGAGCAGTACTTC. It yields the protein CASSLTGPYEQYF.

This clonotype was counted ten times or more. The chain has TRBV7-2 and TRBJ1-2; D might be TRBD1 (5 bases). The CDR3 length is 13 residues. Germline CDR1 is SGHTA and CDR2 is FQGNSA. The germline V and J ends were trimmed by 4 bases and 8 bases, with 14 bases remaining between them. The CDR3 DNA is TGTGCCAGCAGCTGGGGGATCGGAAAAGGCTACACCTTC. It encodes CASSWGIGKGYTF. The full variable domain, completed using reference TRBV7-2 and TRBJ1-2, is GAGVSQSPSNKVTEKGKDVELRCDPISGHTALYWYRQSLGQGLEFLIYFQGNSAPDKSGLPSDRFSAERTGGSVSTLTIQRTQQEDSAVYLCASSWGIGKGYTFGSGTRLTVV.

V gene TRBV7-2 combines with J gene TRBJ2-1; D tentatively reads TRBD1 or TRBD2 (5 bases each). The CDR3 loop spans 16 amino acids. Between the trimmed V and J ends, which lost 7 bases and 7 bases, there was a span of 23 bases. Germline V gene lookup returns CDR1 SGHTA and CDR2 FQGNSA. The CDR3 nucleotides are TGTGCCAGCACCACATCTCGGGACCAGATCTCAAATGAGCAGTTCTTC. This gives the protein CASTTSRDQISNEQFF.

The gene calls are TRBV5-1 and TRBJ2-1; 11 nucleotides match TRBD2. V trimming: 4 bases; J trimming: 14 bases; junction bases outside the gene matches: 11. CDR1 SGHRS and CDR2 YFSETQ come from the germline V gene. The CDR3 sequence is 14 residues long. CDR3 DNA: TGCGCCAGCAGCGACGCTAGCGGGGGGCCCAGGGAGTTCTTC. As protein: CASSDASGGPREFF.

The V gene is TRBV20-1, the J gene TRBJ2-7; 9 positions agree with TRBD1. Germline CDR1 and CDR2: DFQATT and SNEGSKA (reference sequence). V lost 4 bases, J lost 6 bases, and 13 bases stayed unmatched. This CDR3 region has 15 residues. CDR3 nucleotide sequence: TGCAGTGCTATATTTTCGACAGGGGGTATGAGCGAGCAGTACTTC. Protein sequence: CSAIFSTGGMSEQYF.

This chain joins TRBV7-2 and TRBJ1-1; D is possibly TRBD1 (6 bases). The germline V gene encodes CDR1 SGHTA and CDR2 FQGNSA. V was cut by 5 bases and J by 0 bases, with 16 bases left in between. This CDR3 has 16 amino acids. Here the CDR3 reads CASSPSGGPLNTEAFF. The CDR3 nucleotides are TGTGCCAGCAGCCCATCCGGGGGGCCCTTGAACACTGAAGCTTTCTTT.

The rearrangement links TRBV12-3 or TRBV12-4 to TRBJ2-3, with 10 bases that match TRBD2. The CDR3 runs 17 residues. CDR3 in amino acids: CTISFPSGGRVTDTQYF. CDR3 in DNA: TGTACCATCAGTTTTCCTAGCGGGGGCCGAGTCACAGATACGCAGTATTTT.

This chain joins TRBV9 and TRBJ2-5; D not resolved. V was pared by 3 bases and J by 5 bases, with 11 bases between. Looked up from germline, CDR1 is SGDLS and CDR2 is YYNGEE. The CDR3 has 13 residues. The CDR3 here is CASSEGTWETQYF. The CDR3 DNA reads TGTGCCAGCAGCGAGGGTACATGGGAGACCCAGTACTTC.

The CDR3 loop reads CASSSQLAGGRANTDTQYF. CDR3 bases: TGTGCCAGCAGCTCGCAACTAGCGGGGGGACGCGCAAATACAGATACGCAGTATTTT. The chain couples TRBV11-1 to TRBJ2-3; 12 bases are a match to TRBD2. Germline V gives CDR1 SGHAT, CDR2 FQDESV (reference sequence). Trimming at V came to 4 bases and at J to 3 bases, leaving 14 bases not matched to a gene. The CDR3 has 19 amino acids.

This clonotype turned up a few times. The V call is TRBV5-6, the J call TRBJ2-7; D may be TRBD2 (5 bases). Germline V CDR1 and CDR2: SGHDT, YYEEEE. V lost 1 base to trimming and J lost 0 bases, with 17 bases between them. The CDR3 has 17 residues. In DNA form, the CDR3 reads TGTGCCAGCAGCTTGAAGTATGCCGGGATCCTCTCCTACGAGCAGTACGTC. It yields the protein CASSLKYAGILSYEQYV.

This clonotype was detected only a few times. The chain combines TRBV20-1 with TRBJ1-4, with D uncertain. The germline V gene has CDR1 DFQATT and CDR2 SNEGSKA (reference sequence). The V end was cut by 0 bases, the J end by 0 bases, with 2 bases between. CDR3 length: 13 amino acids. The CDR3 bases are TGCAGTGCTAGAGAAACAACTAATGAAAAACTGTTTTTT. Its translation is CSARETTNEKLFF.

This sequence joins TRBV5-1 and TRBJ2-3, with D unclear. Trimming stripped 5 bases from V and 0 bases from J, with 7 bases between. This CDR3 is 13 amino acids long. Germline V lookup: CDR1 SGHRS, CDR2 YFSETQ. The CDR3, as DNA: TGCGCCAGCAGGCAGGACAGCACAGATACGCAGTATTTT. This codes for CASRQDSTDTQYF. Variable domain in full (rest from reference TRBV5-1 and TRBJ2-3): KAGVTQTPRYLIKTRGQQVTLSCSPISGHRSVSWYQQTPGQGLQFLFEYFSETQRNKGNFPGRFSGRQFSNSRSEMNVSTLELGDSALYLCASRQDSTDTQYFGPGTRLTVL.

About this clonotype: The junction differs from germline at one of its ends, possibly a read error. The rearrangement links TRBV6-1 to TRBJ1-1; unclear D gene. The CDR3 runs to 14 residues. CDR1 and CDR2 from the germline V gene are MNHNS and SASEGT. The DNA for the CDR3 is TGTGCCAGCAGGGAAGGAGAAATTTGGACTGAAGCTTTCTTT. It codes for CASREGEIWTEAFF.

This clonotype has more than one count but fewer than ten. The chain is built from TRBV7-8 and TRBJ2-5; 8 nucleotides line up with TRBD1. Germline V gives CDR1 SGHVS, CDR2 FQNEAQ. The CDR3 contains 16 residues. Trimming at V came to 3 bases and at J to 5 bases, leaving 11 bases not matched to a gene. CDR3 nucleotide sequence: TGTGCCAGCAGCTTCCCCCCCCGGACAGGGCGGGAGACCCAGTACTTC. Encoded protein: CASSFPPRTGRETQYF.

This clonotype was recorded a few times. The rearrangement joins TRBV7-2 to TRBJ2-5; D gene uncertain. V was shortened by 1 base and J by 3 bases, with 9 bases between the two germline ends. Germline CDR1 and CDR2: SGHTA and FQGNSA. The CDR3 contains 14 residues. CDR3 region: CASSLGGHEETQYF. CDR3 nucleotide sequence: TGTGCCAGCAGCTTAGGGGGTCATGAAGAGACCCAGTACTTC.

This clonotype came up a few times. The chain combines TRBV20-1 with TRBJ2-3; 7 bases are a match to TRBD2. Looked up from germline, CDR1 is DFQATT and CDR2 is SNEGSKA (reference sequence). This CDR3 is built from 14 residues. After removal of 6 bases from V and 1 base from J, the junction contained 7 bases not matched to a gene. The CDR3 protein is CSAPRAGGTDTQYF. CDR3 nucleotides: TGCAGTGCCCCCCGTGCGGGGGGCACAGATACGCAGTATTTT.

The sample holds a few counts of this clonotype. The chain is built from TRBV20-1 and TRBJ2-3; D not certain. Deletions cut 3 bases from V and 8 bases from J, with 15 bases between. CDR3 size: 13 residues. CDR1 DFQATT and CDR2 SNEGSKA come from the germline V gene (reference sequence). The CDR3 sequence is CSARGRETRTQYF. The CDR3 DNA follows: TGCAGTGCTAGGGGTAGAGAGACCCGTACGCAGTATTTT.

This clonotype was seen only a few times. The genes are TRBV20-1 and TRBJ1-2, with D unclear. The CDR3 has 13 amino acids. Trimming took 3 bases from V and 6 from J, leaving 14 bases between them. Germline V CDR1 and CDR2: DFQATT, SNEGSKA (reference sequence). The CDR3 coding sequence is TGCAGTGCTAGGGACTCACCTCTCGATGGCTACACCTTC. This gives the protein CSARDSPLDGYTF.

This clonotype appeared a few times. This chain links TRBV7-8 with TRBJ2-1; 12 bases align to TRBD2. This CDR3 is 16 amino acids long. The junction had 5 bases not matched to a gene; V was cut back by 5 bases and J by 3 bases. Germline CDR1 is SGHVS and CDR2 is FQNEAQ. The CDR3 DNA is TGTGCCAGCAGCCCCCAACTAGCGGGGGGCTACAATGAGCAGTTCTTC. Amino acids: CASSPQLAGGYNEQFF.

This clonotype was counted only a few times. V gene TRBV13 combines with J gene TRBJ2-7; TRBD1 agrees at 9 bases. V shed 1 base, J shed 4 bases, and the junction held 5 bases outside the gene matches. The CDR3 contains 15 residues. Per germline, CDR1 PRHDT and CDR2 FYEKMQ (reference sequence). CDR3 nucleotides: TGTGCCAGCAGCTTAGAAGGGACAGGGCAATACGAGCAGTACTTC. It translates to CASSLEGTGQYEQYF.

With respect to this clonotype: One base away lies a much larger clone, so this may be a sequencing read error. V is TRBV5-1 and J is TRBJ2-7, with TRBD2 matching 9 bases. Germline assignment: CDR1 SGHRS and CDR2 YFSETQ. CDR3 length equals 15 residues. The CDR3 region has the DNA TGCGCCAGCAGCTTGAGAGCGGGGGGAATCTACGAGCTGTACTTC. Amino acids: CASSLRAGGIYELYF.

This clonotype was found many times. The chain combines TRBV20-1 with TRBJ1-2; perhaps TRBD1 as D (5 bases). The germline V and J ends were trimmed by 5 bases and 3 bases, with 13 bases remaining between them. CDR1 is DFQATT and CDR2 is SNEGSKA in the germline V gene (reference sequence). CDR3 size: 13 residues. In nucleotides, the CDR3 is TGCAGTGCTGATGAGGGGCGCGACTATGGCTACACCTTC. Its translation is CSADEGRDYGYTF.

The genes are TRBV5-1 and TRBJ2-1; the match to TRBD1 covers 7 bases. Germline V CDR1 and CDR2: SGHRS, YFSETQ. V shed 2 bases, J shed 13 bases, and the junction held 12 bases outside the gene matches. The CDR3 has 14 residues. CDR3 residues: CASSFEGAGANQFF. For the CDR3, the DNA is TGCGCCAGCAGCTTTGAGGGGGCAGGGGCTAATCAGTTCTTC.